The clone carrying this TCR beta chain was detected a few times. Its antigen is still unknown. This sample stems from a study of T cell repertoires in cytomegalovirus infection. The overall study: Used in the study were CMV epitopes, some recently identified and HLA-C-restricted, others well-studied and HLA-B-restricted. Public TCR beta signature analysis indicated the presence of both CMV infection and matching HLA type.

A single record per CDR3 protein comes from TCRdb applying MiXCR to the reads. This sample carries approximately 770,000 distinct CDR3 sequences, about 27% of them seen once, and the ten largest clones take under 15%. The clonotype comes from a human donor in good health (CMV status not recorded). Some clones in this sample may be carry-over from other donors' samples. Sequencing used cultured CD8+ T cells from PBMCs, obtained from culture after CMV antigen stimulation.

CDR3 amino acids: CASSRGTATTDTQYF. The CDR3 DNA reads TGTGCCAGCAGCCGAGGGACAGCAACCACAGATACGCAGTATTTT. The chain employs TRBV7-9 and TRBJ2-3; 7 bases are shared with TRBD1. The trim removed 5 bases at V and 2 bases at J, leaving 7 bases unmatched. From germline, CDR1 is SEHNR and CDR2 FQNEAQ (reference sequence). CDR3 length: 15 residues.